Reported below is one T cell receptor beta chain. The data derive from a study of cytomegalovirus exposure and HLA in healthy donors. PCR used 60 Vbeta primers and 13 Jbeta primers. TCRdb keeps only in-frame clones here, not all; method: immunoSEQ multiplex PCR. The sample yields 75,000 to 100,000 clones, 65% to 75% seen once. The sample comprised PBMCs. The source of this sequence is a female donor in good health and CMV-seropositive.

CDR3: CAGDRENTEAFF. As DNA, the CDR3 is TGTGCCGGGGACAGGGAGAACACTGAAGCTTTCTTT. The chain joins TRBV6-5 to TRBJ1-1, with TRBD1 matching over 9 bases. The V gene end was trimmed by 11 bases and the J gene end by 1 base; junction bases not matched to a gene: 2. The germline CDR1 and CDR2 sequences are MNHEY and SVGAGI. CDR3 length: 12 amino acids.